This T cell receptor beta chain came from a study of blood T cells in healthy people across ages (dated by TCRdb to between 2014 and 2017). Describing the broader study: In model experiments, roughly one uniquely barcoded TCR beta cDNA molecule per two T cells was captured by template switching. To track age-related changes in TCR beta repertoire diversity, the study relied on deep sequencing normalized with unique cDNA molecular identifiers. Four age groups were formed from the donors: young (average about 17 years), middle-aged (around 37), aged (roughly 58) and long-lived (approximately 78). To avoid experimental bias, donors of different ages were spread randomly across the sequencing lanes. For two donors (one aged 18 to 29 and one aged 80 or older), the study analyzed two additional independent replicas of 1 million unique cDNA reads from the same blood draw. Overall study results and their limits: Because profiling used bulk unsorted PBMCs, naive and antigen-experienced compartments could not be compared conclusively. The percentage of naive T cells measured by flow cytometry correlated strongly with observed TCR beta diversity. Compared with the aged group, more naive CD4+ T cells, fewer expanded clones and increased TCR diversity were shown by the long-lived group, suggesting age selection. Donor CMV infection status was unknown, potentially confounding age-related changes in expanded clonotypes. As age increased, observed TCR beta diversity per million T cells dropped in a roughly linear way, and a significant reduction was already evident by age roughly 36. Total diversity estimates from one million sequenced T cells were considered lower bounds and underestimates.

Receptors were amplified or captured by 5' RACE. Sequencing took place on an Illumina HiSeq 2500. A second roughly 7 to 11 cycle PCR used a sample-barcoded 5' primer and a J-beta primer mix. Each TCR beta cDNA molecule received a unique molecular identifier from a template-switch 5' adaptor carrying 12 random nucleotides. Each sample yielded at least 2.5 million CDR3-containing paired-end reads. The Mint cDNA synthesis kit, primed by a TRBC-specific oligonucleotide, was used to synthesize first-strand cDNA from all RNA. Following uracil-DNA glycosylase treatment, all cDNA underwent a first 18-cycle PCR with the universal primers M1SS and BC2_uni_R. Turning to the authors' computational methods: Each sample was normalized by randomly selecting 1 million high-quality reads, each carrying a distinct molecular identifier. Instead of being binned into consensus sequences, reads that shared molecular identifiers were thrown out. MiTCR, set to a Q25 quality threshold and the strictest error-elimination algorithm, was used for CDR3 identification, clonotype clustering and error correction. A nonparametric unseen species model with Euler transformation was used to estimate lower-bound total TCR beta diversity. Clones were called with MiXCR by TCRdb after fastp trimmed the public reads at Q25, and only in-frame beta chains were retained. A single entry per CDR3 protein holds the most common genes and DNA from its merged rows. These V and J calls derive from TCRdb rather than the authors' analysis. A total of about 640,000 distinct CDR3 sequences appear in this sample, approximately 40% of them only once. The top ten clones comprise 30% of the sample.

About this clonotype: Its recognized antigen is unknown. One junction end disagrees with the germline gene, perhaps due to a read error.

Donors were approximately 42 systemically healthy Caucasian individuals from Russia aged roughly 6 to 90 years. Each donor gave about 10 milliliters of peripheral blood, drawn into EDTA-treated Vacutainer tubes. Ficoll-Paque density-gradient centrifugation was used to isolate PBMCs, with at least 6.5 million per sample. Total RNA, at least 5 micrograms per sample, was extracted from PBMCs with Trizol reagent. For every donor, an aliquot of PBMCs went through flow cytometry to measure the percentages of naive CD45RAhigh/CD27high T cells. The germline V gene supplies CDR1 MNHEY and CDR2 SVGAGI. Its CDR3 holds 15 amino acids, cysteine through phenylalanine. CDR3 DNA is the only sequence kept; it has 45 bases, read in frame from the first base.

The source is an elderly man in good health. The sequencing input was blood. The V gene is TRBV6-5 and the J gene is TRBJ2-7, with 7 middle bases fitting TRBD1. DNA sequence: TGTGCCAGCAGTAACTCGAGGACAGGTCCCTACGAGCAGTACTTC. It specifies CASSNSRTGPYEQYF.